This passage covers 31 T cell receptor beta chains from one sample sequenced in a study of identical twins. TCRdb reanalysed the 5' RACE reads using MiXCR and keeps one entry per CDR3 protein. The sample lists about 490,000 distinct CDR3 sequences, about 16% occurring once. These data are also associated with another study on yellow fever vaccine responses in identical twins.

Sequencing was done on a sample of CD4+ T cells sorted from blood. The receptors derive from a woman under 30 in good health.

The chain joins TRBV2 to TRBJ1-4; D gene unclear. The CDR3 is 12 residues long. From germline, CDR1 is SNHLY and CDR2 FYNNEI. The germline V and J ends were trimmed by 3 bases and 7 bases, with 6 bases remaining between them. CDR3 amino acids: CASSENAEKLFF. CDR3 DNA: TGTGCCAGCAGTGAGAATGCTGAAAAACTGTTTTTT.

This clonotype was found a few times. The chain carries TRBV7-3 and TRBJ2-3; weak D call: TRBD2 (5 bases). Trimming cost V 2 bases and J 2 bases, with 11 bases left between them. The CDR3 has 15 residues. CDR1 is SGHTA, CDR2 FQGTGA, per germline. The CDR3 is CASSLQAGNTDTQYF. In DNA, the CDR3 is TGTGCCAGCAGCTTACAAGCCGGGAACACAGATACGCAGTATTTT.

The chain recombines TRBV3-1 with TRBJ2-5; possible D gene TRBD1, 6 bases. The ends were cut back, 3 bases at V and 5 bases at J, with 19 bases in the middle. Germline V gene lookup returns CDR1 LGHDT and CDR2 YNNKEL (reference sequence). The CDR3 is 16 amino acids. The CDR3 DNA reads as TGTGCCAGCAGCCACAGGGACATACGGTACCGTGAGACCCAGTACTTC. It is translated as CASSHRDIRYRETQYF.

In its sample, this clonotype was seen many times. The genes are TRBV12-3 or TRBV12-4 and TRBJ2-3, with 9 bases that match TRBD2. This CDR3 has 17 residues. The ends lost 3 bases at V and 4 bases at J; junction bases unmatched: 11. DNA for the CDR3: TGTGCCAGCAGTTTTACCACTTTAGCGGGAGCGTCAGATACGCAGTATTTT. It yields the protein CASSFTTLAGASDTQYF.

The V gene is TRBV20-1, the J gene TRBJ2-1, with TRBD2 matching over 13 bases. Trimming took 3 bases from V and 12 from J; bases not matched to a gene: 8. This CDR3 has 14 residues. Germline V CDR1 and CDR2: DFQATT, SNEGSKA (reference sequence). The CDR3 nucleotides read TGCAGTGCTAGGCCGGGACTAGCGGGGTCTGGGCAGTTCTTC. This translates into CSARPGLAGSGQFF.

This sequence joins TRBV2 and TRBJ1-2, with TRBD1 as a possible D gene (6 bases). V shed 8 bases and J shed 2 bases, with 12 bases lying between them. Germline CDR1 is SNHLY and CDR2 is FYNNEI. The CDR3 covers 13 residues. CDR3 in DNA: TGTGCCAGCCGAGGGGGTCTCAACTATGGCTACACCTTC. Translated: CASRGGLNYGYTF. The full variable domain, its missing parts supplied by reference TRBV2 and TRBJ1-2, is EPEVTQTPSHQVTQMGQEVILRCVPISNHLYFYWYRQILGQKVEFLVSFYNNEISEKSEIFDDQFSVERPDGSNFTLKIRSTKLEDSAMYFCASRGGLNYGYTFGSGTRLTVV.

V usage is TRBV20-1 and J usage is TRBJ2-1, with D possibly called TRBD1 or TRBD2 (5 bases each). The V gene lost 0 bases and the J gene lost 10 bases, with 10 bases spanning the gap. CDR3 length: 12 amino acids. CDR1 is DFQATT and CDR2 is SNEGSKA in the germline V gene (reference sequence). CDR3 region: CSARDPWGEQFF. The CDR3, as DNA: TGCAGTGCTAGAGACCCCTGGGGGGAGCAGTTCTTC.

In its sample, this clonotype was seen a few times. This chain uses TRBV7-9 with TRBJ1-5; 11 bases match TRBD1. Germline V gene lookup returns CDR1 SEHNR and CDR2 FQNEAQ (reference sequence). V lost 3 bases and J lost 6; bases outside the gene matches: 4. CDR3 size: 15 residues. The CDR3: CASSFGQGASQPQHF. CDR3 sequence (DNA): TGTGCCAGCAGCTTCGGACAGGGGGCCAGTCAGCCCCAGCATTTT.

This clonotype was seen a handful of times. CDR3 sequence: CASSSTKTSGRETDTQYF. The CDR3 nucleotides are TGTGCCAGCAGCTCTACGAAGACTAGCGGGAGGGAAACAGATACGCAGTATTTT. The chain uses TRBV11-1 and TRBJ2-3, with TRBD2 matching 14 bases. The CDR3 length is 18 residues. Germline assignment: CDR1 SGHAT and CDR2 FQDESV (reference sequence). J gave up 3 bases and V 4 bases, and 9 bases lay outside the gene matches. Drawing the rest from reference TRBV11-1 and TRBJ2-3, the complete variable domain is EAEVAQSPRYKITEKSQAVAFWCDPISGHATLYWYRQILGQGPELLVQFQDESVVDDSQLPKDRFSAERLKGVDSTLKIQPAELGDSAMYLCASSSTKTSGRETDTQYFGPGTRLTVL.

This clonotype showed up just a few times. The CDR3 region is CSAPGSGGTEAFF. CDR3 DNA: TGCAGTGCTCCCGGCAGCGGGGGCACTGAAGCTTTCTTT. This chain uses TRBV20-1 with TRBJ1-1; possibly TRBD1 for D (5 bases). V lost 5 bases, J lost 4 bases, and 14 bases lay in between. Germline V lookup: CDR1 DFQATT, CDR2 SNEGSKA (reference sequence). The CDR3 covers 13 residues.

The chain has TRBV25-1 and TRBJ2-1; 7 nucleotides match TRBD2. V was clipped by 3 bases and J by 8 bases; unmatched bases: 7. The V gene's germline CDR1 is MGHDK and CDR2 SYGVNS. The CDR3 totals 14 residues. The CDR3 DNA reads as TGTGCCAGCAGTGATGGAATTAGCGGGTATGAGCAGTTCTTC. Translation gives CASSDGISGYEQFF.

This clonotype was seen a few times. The chain combines TRBV3-1 with TRBJ1-5, with D tentatively TRBD1 (6 bases). The CDR3 has 15 residues. Trimming left V 0 bases short and J 4 bases short, with 10 bases between. Germline values: CDR1 LGHDT, CDR2 YNNKEL (reference sequence). CDR3 region: CASSQEGAGNQPQHF. The DNA of the CDR3 is TGTGCCAGCAGCCAAGAGGGGGCAGGGAATCAGCCCCAGCATTTT.

The genes are TRBV12-3 or TRBV12-4 and TRBJ2-3; TRBD2 matches at 7 bases. Trimming removed 8 bases from V and 8 bases from J; junction bases left unmatched: 10. The CDR3 extends over 13 amino acids. CDR3 coding DNA: TGTGCCAGCCTATTGAGCACTAGCGCTACGCAGTATTTT. It yields the protein CASLLSTSATQYF.

The chain links TRBV20-1 to TRBJ2-2, with TRBD2 matching 7 bases. The V segment lost 3 bases and the J segment 4 bases; nucleotides outside the gene matches: 8. The germline CDR1 and CDR2 sequences are DFQATT and SNEGSKA (reference sequence). The CDR3 has 15 residues. The CDR3 region has the DNA TGCAGTGCTAGGAGACACGGGGGGTTCACCGGGGAGCTGTTTTTT. Residues: CSARRHGGFTGELFF.

V usage is TRBV3-1 and J usage is TRBJ2-3; TRBD2 matches at 10 bases. The CDR3 consists of 20 residues. V lost 4 bases and J lost 2; bases outside the gene matches: 18. Germline V gene lookup returns CDR1 LGHDT and CDR2 YNNKEL (reference sequence). CDR3 region: CASSPTWWVAGGLDTDTQYF. The CDR3 DNA sequence: TGTGCCAGCAGCCCCACCTGGTGGGTAGCGGGGGGCCTCGACACAGATACGCAGTATTTT.

This clonotype was detected a few times. The gene calls are TRBV7-9 and TRBJ2-2, with D tentatively TRBD2 (6 bases). The CDR3 loop spans 15 amino acids. V dropped 5 bases and J dropped 4 bases, with 14 bases sitting between them. CDR1 is SEHNR, CDR2 FQNEAQ, per germline (reference sequence). CDR3 region: CASSPRDSVTGELFF. CDR3 DNA: TGTGCCAGCAGCCCCCGGGACTCTGTCACCGGGGAGCTGTTTTTT.

This clonotype was seen only a few times. The chain uses TRBV19 and TRBJ2-2; tentatively, D is TRBD1 (5 bases). V lost 11 bases and J 1 base, leaving 8 bases between the germline ends. The CDR3 runs to 12 residues. CDR1 and CDR2 from the germline V gene are LNHDA and SQIVND (reference sequence). CDR3 loop: CACRENTGELFF. Written as DNA, the CDR3 is TGTGCCTGCAGGGAGAACACCGGGGAGCTGTTTTTT.

Only a few counts were recorded for this clonotype. V usage is TRBV28 and J usage is TRBJ2-1, with unresolved D. Per the germline V gene, CDR1 is MDHEN and CDR2 is SYDVKM. Trimming took off 6 bases at V and 3 bases at J, with 12 bases between the two ends. The CDR3 length is 14 residues. The chain's CDR3 is CASSPGGYYNEQFF. Here the CDR3 DNA reads TGTGCCAGCAGCCCCGGTGGTTACTACAATGAGCAGTTCTTC.

The chain couples TRBV5-1 to TRBJ2-5, with D maybe TRBD1 (7 bases). The CDR3 spans 14 residues. Germline CDR1 SGHRS, CDR2 YFSETQ. Trimming pared 0 bases from V and 4 bases from J, leaving 10 bases between. The CDR3 loop is CASSLDQGGETQYF. As DNA, the CDR3 is TGCGCCAGCAGCTTGGACCAGGGGGGAGAGACCCAGTACTTC.

This clonotype was observed a handful of times. The gene calls are TRBV10-3 and TRBJ1-5; D may be TRBD1 (5 bases). Trimming shortened V by 2 bases and J by 6 bases, and 11 bases separated the two germline ends. CDR1 is ENHRY, CDR2 SYGVKD, per germline. The CDR3 is 14 amino acids. CDR3 DNA: TGTGCCATCAGTGAGGACCGAAGGGGTCAGCCCCAGCATTTT. Its translation: CAISEDRRGQPQHF.

This clonotype has only a few counts. This chain connects TRBV10-2 to TRBJ2-7; D unclear. V shed 6 bases and J shed 4 bases, with 10 bases lying between them. This CDR3 contains 12 residues. The germline gives CDR1 WSHSY, CDR2 SAAADI. CDR3: CASRAETYEQYF. The CDR3 DNA follows: TGCGCCAGCAGAGCCGAGACTTACGAGCAGTACTTC.

The V call is TRBV9, the J call TRBJ2-1; 7 nucleotides line up with TRBD2. This CDR3 has 17 residues. Germline lookup yields CDR1 SGDLS and CDR2 YYNGEE. J lost 0 bases, V lost 0 bases, and 6 bases had no gene match. The CDR3 reads CASSVGLAVSSYNEQFF. The CDR3 region has the DNA TGTGCCAGCAGCGTAGGTCTAGCGGTGAGCTCCTACAATGAGCAGTTCTTC.

This rearrangement joins TRBV20-1 to TRBJ2-7, with a tentative D call TRBD1 (6 bases). CDR3 length: 13 amino acids. With 6 bases removed from V and 7 bases from J, the gap between germline ends came to 19 bases. Germline assignment: CDR1 DFQATT and CDR2 SNEGSKA (reference sequence). The CDR3 spells CSATPGTRREQYF. The CDR3 bases are TGCAGTGCGACCCCGGGGACACGCCGGGAGCAGTACTTC.

The chain uses TRBV7-3 and TRBJ2-3; no clear D gene. V gave up 2 bases and J gave up 0 bases, with 9 bases separating them. CDR3 length equals 15 residues. The germline V gene encodes CDR1 SGHTA and CDR2 FQGTGA. The CDR3 protein is CASSLSAPSTDTQYF. Written as DNA, the CDR3 is TGTGCCAGCAGCTTATCGGCCCCTAGCACAGATACGCAGTATTTT.

This chain links TRBV5-6 with TRBJ2-1, with 10 positions matching TRBD2. Germline loops: CDR1 SGHDT, CDR2 YYEEEE. The trim removed 1 base at V and 8 bases at J, leaving 6 bases unmatched. The CDR3 runs 15 residues. The chain's CDR3 is CASSLRSGGADEQFF. CDR3 in DNA: TGTGCCAGCAGCTTGAGGAGCGGGGGGGCCGATGAGCAGTTCTTC.

This clonotype was detected ten times or more. The chain uses TRBV12-3 or TRBV12-4 and TRBJ1-5; no definite D call. The CDR3 covers 12 residues. Trimming stripped 5 bases from V and 4 bases from J, with 6 bases between. The DNA of the CDR3 is TGTGCCAGCAGTAGTATTAATCAGCCCCAGCATTTT. Protein sequence: CASSSINQPQHF.

This clonotype was seen once. The V gene is TRBV7-8, the J gene TRBJ1-3; D might be TRBD1 (5 bases). The CDR3 loop spans 15 amino acids. Germline CDR1 SGHVS, CDR2 FQNEAQ. Trimming cost V 3 bases and J 2 bases, with 11 bases left between them. CDR3 coding DNA: TGTGCCAGCAGCTTGGGGGGTGAGACTGGAAACACCATATATTTT. Its protein is CASSLGGETGNTIYF.

The rearrangement uses TRBV12-3 or TRBV12-4 and TRBJ2-1, with 10 bases that match TRBD2. CDR3 length equals 15 residues. V lost 3 bases, J lost 6 bases, and 5 bases stayed unmatched. CDR3 nucleotides: TGTGCCAGCAGTTTCGCACTAGCGGGAACCAATGAGCAGTTCTTC. This translates into CASSFALAGTNEQFF.

The rearrangement links TRBV12-3 or TRBV12-4 to TRBJ2-3; D is unresolved. The CDR3 length is 13 residues. The V and J ends lost 6 bases and 3 bases respectively, with 10 bases between them. Here the CDR3 reads CASSRYGTDTQYF. CDR3 in DNA: TGTGCCAGCAGCCGTTACGGAACAGATACGCAGTATTTT.

This clonotype was seen a handful of times. This sequence joins TRBV14 and TRBJ1-6; D possibly corresponds to TRBD1 (6 bases). Germline-derived CDR1 and CDR2 are SGHDN and FVKESK. V was trimmed by 2 bases and J by 6 bases, leaving 11 bases between them. The CDR3 runs 15 residues. The CDR3 loop is CASSQRGLVNSPLHF. The CDR3 DNA follows: TGTGCCAGCAGCCAACGGGGGCTCGTTAATTCACCCCTCCACTTT.

The chain recombines TRBV5-1 with TRBJ2-1; 12 bases map to TRBD2. CDR3 length equals 15 residues. Germline lookup yields CDR1 SGHRS and CDR2 YFSETQ. Losses at the gene ends were 4 bases for V and 9 bases for J; bases not matched to a gene: 8. The CDR3 sequence: CASSPRLAGDSEQFF. Here the CDR3 DNA reads TGCGCCAGCAGCCCACGACTAGCGGGAGACAGTGAGCAGTTCTTC.